Listed below are T cell receptor beta chains from one sample, sequenced in a study of blood T cell repertoires in COVID-19. Repertoires were generated with immunoSEQ multiplex PCR, while TCRdb's copy carries only in-frame clones and drops some. The sample has fewer than 150,000 clones, approximately 90% seen once. The specimen sequenced was peripheral blood. All receptors come from a woman aged 50 to 60 with acute or convalescent COVID-19. CDR3s include the opening cysteine and the closing phenylalanine or tryptophan. The D gene is left open where the match is weak.

>NA|TRBV28
CASSLPGSQRKLFF
>NA|TRBV29-1
CSAASSTDTQYF
>NA|TRBV30
CAFGGPINTREKLFF
>NA|TRBV2
CASGTGQITDTQYF
>NA|TRBV7-9
CASSLQAPITGELFF
>TRBD2|TRBV19
CASRWGEGTYNEQFF
>TRBD2|TRBV5-1
CASSLVASGGFPSEQFF
>TRBD1|TRBV13
CASSPGTASGNTIYF
>TRBD2|TRBV25-1
CASSSSGTSFNEQFF
>NA|TRBV2
CASSPDTTEAFF
>TRBD1|TRBV5-1
CASSLDGQGAQPQHF
>TRBD2|TRBV9
CASSVGASGGTDTQYF
>NA|TRBV6-5
CASSYVQGSSYEQYF
>TRBD2|TRBV6-2/TRBV6-3
CASSYSIRHPGLAVYEQYF
>NA|TRBV2
CASRRLGVEGNQPQHF
>NA|TRBV6-5
CARKPLGYTF
>TRBD1|TRBV12-5
CASGLGQGGSYEQYF
>NA|TRBV5-6
CASSRWGVHSNQPQHF
>NA|TRBV12-3/TRBV12-4
CASSFSGTGELFF
>NA|TRBV5-1
CASSSNPSSTDTQYF
>TRBD2|TRBV10-3
CATVSGSSYEQYF
>TRBD2|TRBV19
CASSITAGGPTGELFF
>NA|TRBV10-3
CAISSQGLNQPQHF
>NA|TRBV7-2
CASSLEIASYEQYF
>TRBD1|TRBV5-6
CASSPDRTLYGYTF
>NA|TRBV18
CASSLAGGLPGELFF
>TRBD1|TRBV9
CASSEGGWVDQPQHF
>NA|TRBV11-2
CASSLGRLGRSYEQYF
>TRBD1|TRBV6-5
CATQDRVQETQYF
>TRBD2|TRBV10-3
CATRSGTSGPSSYNEQFF
>NA|TRBV3-1/TRBV3-2
CASSHSTGFYEAFF
>TRBD2|TRBV5-4
CASSRGLAGGEETQYF
>NA|TRBV12-3/TRBV12-4
CASSRETSPLHF
>NA|TRBV19
CASSSLRGITGELFF
>NA|TRBV28
CAVGFDSPYFNYGYTF
>NA|TRBV27
CASSLGGGTEAFF
>NA|TRBV28
CASSPPPGTEAFF
>NA|TRBV12-3/TRBV12-4
CASSSGGVFHF
>TRBD1|TRBV28
CASQQGGSNQPQHF
>NA|TRBV7-6
CASSLSQGSNSPLHF
>TRBD1|TRBV9
CASSVTGTATSTDTQYF
>NA|TRBV19
CASSIDLEGDKGATQYF
>NA|TRBV25-1
CASSGLNYGYTF
>NA|TRBV12-2
CASRGGRVNTEAFF
>NA|TRBV28
CASSLSLTVREQYF
>NA|TRBV7-2
CASSLGVVAGNTIYF
>NA|TRBV6-5
CASSYSYTTNEKLFF
>NA|TRBV2
CASSESVVDYQPQHF
>TRBD1|TRBV9
CASSPGTGGTSYEQYF